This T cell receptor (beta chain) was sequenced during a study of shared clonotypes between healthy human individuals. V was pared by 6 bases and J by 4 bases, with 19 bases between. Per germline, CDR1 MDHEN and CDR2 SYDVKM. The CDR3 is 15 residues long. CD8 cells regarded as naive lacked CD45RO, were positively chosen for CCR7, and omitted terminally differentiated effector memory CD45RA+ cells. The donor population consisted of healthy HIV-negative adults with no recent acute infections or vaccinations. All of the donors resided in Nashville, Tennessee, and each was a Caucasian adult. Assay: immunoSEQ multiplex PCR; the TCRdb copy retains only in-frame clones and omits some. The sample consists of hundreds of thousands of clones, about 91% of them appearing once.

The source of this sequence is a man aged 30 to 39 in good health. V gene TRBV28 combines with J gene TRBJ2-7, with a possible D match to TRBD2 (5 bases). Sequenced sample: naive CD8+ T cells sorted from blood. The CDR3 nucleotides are TGTGCCAGCAGCTCTGAAAGGACTGCGGCATACGAGCAGTACTTC. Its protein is CASSSERTAAYEQYF.